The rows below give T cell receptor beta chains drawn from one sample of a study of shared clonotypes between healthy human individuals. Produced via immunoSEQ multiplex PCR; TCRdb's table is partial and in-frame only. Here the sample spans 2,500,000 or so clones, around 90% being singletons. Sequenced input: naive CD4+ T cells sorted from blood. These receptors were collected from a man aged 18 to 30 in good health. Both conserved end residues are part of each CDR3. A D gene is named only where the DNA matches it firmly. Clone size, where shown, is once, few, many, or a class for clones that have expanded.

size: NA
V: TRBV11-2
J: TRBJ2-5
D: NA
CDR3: CASSLDAGWETQYF
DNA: TGTGCCAGCAGCTTAGATGCGGGGTGGGAGACCCAGTACTTC

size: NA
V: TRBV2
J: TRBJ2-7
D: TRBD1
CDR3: CASKGDSLISYEQYF
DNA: TGTGCCAGCAAAGGGGACAGCCTAATATCCTACGAGCAGTACTTC

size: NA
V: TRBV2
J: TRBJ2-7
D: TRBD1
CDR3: CASSDSDRAYEQYF
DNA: TGTGCCAGCAGTGATTCGGACAGGGCCTACGAGCAGTACTTC

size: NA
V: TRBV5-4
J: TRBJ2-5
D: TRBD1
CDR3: CASSLIGTGSAQETQYF
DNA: TGTGCCAGCAGCTTGATAGGGACAGGGTCTGCCCAAGAGACCCAGTACTTC

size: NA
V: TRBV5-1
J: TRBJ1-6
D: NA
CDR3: CASSPWGENSPLHF
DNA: TGCGCCAGCAGCCCATGGGGGGAAAATTCACCCCTCCACTTT

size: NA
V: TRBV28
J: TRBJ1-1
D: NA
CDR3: CASSLSRGVTEAFF
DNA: TGTGCCAGCAGTTTGTCGCGAGGGGTCACTGAAGCTTTCTTT

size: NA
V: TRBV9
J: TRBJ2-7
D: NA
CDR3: CAVGECKSYEQYF
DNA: TGTGCCGTGGGGGAGTGTAAGTCCTACGAGCAGTACTTC

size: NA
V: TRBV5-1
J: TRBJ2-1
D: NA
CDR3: CASSLVLGSYNEQFF
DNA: TGCGCCAGCAGCTTGGTACTAGGCTCCTACAATGAGCAGTTCTTC

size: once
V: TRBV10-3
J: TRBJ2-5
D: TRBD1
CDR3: CATGQGPQETQYF
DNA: TGTGCCACGGGACAGGGCCCCCAAGAGACCCAGTACTTC

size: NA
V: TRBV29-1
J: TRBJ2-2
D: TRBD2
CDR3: CSVRLAANTGELFF
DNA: TGCAGCGTTAGGCTAGCGGCGAACACCGGGGAGCTGTTTTTT

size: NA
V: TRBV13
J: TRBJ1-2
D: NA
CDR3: CASSLGEANYGYTF
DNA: TGTGCCAGCAGCTTAGGAGAAGCTAACTATGGCTACACCTTC

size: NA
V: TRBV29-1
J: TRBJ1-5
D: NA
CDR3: CSVRTDSNQPQHF
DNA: TGCAGCGTCCGGACAGACAGCAATCAGCCCCAGCATTTT

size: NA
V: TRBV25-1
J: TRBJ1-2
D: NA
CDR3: CASSDSGTIYGYTF
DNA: TGTGCCAGCAGTGACTCCGGGACTATCTATGGCTACACCTTC

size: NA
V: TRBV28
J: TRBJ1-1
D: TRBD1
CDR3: CASSSTGAPNTEAFF
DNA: TGTGCCAGCAGTTCGACAGGGGCCCCGAACACTGAAGCTTTCTTT

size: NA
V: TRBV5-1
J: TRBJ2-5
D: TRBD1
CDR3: CASSLSTGTGKGETQYF
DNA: TGCGCCAGCAGCTTGTCTACCGGGACAGGGAAGGGAGAGACCCAGTACTTC

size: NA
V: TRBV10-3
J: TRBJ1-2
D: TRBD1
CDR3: CAISAVTGDHGYTF
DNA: TGTGCCATCAGCGCGGTGACAGGGGACCATGGCTACACCTTC

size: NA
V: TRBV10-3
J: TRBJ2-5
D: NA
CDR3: CAISELSGLTHETQYF
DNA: TGTGCCATCAGTGAGCTCTCGGGACTCACCCACGAGACCCAGTACTTC

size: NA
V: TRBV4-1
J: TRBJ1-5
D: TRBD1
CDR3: CASSQPDRDNQPQHF
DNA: TGCGCCAGCAGCCAACCCGACAGGGATAATCAGCCCCAGCATTTT

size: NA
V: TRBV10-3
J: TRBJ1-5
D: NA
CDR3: CAISESLSLNQPQHF
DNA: TGTGCCATCAGTGAGTCGTTGAGCCTCAATCAGCCCCAGCATTTT

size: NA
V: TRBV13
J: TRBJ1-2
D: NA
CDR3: CASSLSPGPDGYTF
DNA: TGTGCCAGCAGCTTAAGTCCAGGGCCGGATGGCTACACCTTC

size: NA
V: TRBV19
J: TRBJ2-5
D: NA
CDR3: CASSIGTTQYF
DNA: TGTGCCAGTAGTATAGGTACGACCCAGTACTTC

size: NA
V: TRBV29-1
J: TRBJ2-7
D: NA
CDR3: CSVGQHGGTAEQYF
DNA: TGCAGCGTCGGCCAGCATGGCGGGACGGCTGAGCAGTACTTC

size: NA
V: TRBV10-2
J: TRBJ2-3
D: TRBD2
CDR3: CASKGAGTDTQYF
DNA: TGCGCCAGCAAAGGAGCGGGGACAGATACGCAGTATTTT

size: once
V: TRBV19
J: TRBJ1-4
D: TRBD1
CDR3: CASSPQTGIGEKLFF
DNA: TGTGCCAGTAGTCCGCAGACAGGGATAGGAGAAAAACTGTTTTTT

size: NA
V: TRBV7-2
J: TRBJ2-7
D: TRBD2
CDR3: CASSRGTSGSYEQYF
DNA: TGTGCCAGCAGCCGCGGGACTAGCGGATCCTACGAGCAGTACTTC

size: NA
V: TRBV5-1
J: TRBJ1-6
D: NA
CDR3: CASSLTGNSPLHF
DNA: TGCGCCAGCAGCTTAACAGGAAATTCACCCCTCCACTTT

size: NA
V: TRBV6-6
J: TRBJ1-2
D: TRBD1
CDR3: CASSYPLTGEGGGYTF
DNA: TGTGCCAGCAGTTACCCCCTGACAGGGGAGGGCGGGGGCTACACCTTC

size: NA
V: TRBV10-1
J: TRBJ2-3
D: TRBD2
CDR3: CASSENGRKDTQYF
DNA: TGCGCCAGCAGTGAGAACGGGAGGAAGGATACGCAGTATTTT

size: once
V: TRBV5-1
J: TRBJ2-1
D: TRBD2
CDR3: CASSWGTSLNEQFF
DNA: TGCGCCAGCAGCTGGGGGACTAGCCTCAATGAGCAGTTCTTC

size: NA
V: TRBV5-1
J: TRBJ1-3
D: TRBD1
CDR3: CASSWTGERNTIYF
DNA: TGCGCCAGCAGCTGGACAGGGGAAAGAAACACCATATATTTT

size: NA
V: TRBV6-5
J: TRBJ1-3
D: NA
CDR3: CASRINRDSGNTIYF
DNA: TGTGCCAGCAGGATTAACAGGGACTCTGGAAACACCATATATTTT

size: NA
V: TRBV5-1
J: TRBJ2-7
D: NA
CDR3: CASKVSNSNEQYF
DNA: TGCGCCAGCAAAGTCTCCAACAGCAACGAGCAGTACTTC

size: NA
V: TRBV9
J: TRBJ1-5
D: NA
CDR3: CASSVADGGGQPQHF
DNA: TGTGCCAGCAGCGTAGCTGACGGGGGAGGTCAGCCCCAGCATTTT

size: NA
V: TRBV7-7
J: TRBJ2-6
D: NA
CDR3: CASSSPGAGANVLTF
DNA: TGTGCTAGCAGCAGCCCGGGGGCTGGGGCCAACGTCCTGACTTTC

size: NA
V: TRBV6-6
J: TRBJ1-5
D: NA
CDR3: CASSYTADSNQPQHF
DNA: TGTGCCAGCAGTTACACGGCAGATAGCAATCAGCCCCAGCATTTT

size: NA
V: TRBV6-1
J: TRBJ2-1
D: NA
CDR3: CASSEPLSRQFF
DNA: TGTGCCAGCAGTGAACCCCTCTCCAGGCAGTTCTTC

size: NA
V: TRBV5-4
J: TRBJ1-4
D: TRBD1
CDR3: CASSSRQGVEKLFF
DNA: TGTGCCAGCAGCTCACGACAGGGAGTTGAAAAACTGTTTTTT

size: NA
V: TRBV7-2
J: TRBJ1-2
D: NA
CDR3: CASSSSYDYGYTF
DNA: TGTGCCAGCAGCTCATCTTACGACTATGGCTACACCTTC

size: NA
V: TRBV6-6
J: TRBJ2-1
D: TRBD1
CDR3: CASRIRQGGYNEQFF
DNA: TGTGCCAGCAGGATTAGACAGGGCGGCTACAATGAGCAGTTCTTC

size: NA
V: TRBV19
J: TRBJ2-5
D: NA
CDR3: CASSHPQGQGITETQYF
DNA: TGTGCCAGTAGTCACCCCCAGGGGCAGGGTATAACGGAGACCCAGTACTTC

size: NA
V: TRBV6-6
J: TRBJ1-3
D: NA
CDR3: CASSYPLGDTIYF
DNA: TGTGCCAGCAGTTACCCTCTAGGGGACACCATATATTTT

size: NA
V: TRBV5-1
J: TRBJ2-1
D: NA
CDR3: CASSLGQGSNEQFF
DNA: TGCGCCAGCAGCTTGGGTCAGGGGAGCAATGAGCAGTTCTTC

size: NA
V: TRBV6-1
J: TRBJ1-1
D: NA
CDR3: CASSDSRTVNTEAFF
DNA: TGTGCCAGCAGTGATTCCCGGACAGTGAACACTGAAGCTTTCTTT

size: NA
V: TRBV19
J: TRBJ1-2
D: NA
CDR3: CASSTRGINYGYTF
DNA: TGTGCCAGTAGTACCCGGGGGATTAACTATGGCTACACCTTC